The 20 T cell receptor beta chains below come from one sample, sequenced in a study of T cells in localized non-small cell lung cancer. The method was immunoSEQ multiplex PCR; TCRdb's version includes in-frame clones alone and lacks a portion of them. This repertoire shows 50,000 to 75,000 clones, roughly nine tenths found once; its top ten account for less than 20%. The input for sequencing was peripheral blood, taken before any cancer treatment. All receptors come from a man aged 35 to 69 with stage I lung adenocarcinoma.

The gene calls are TRBV28 and TRBJ1-4; D might be TRBD1 (5 bases). The CDR3 totals 14 residues. V lost 7 bases to trimming and J lost 3 bases, with 12 bases between them. Germline loops: CDR1 MDHEN, CDR2 SYDVKM. The CDR3 loop reads CASNGEGPNEKLFF. The CDR3 bases are TGTGCCAGCAATGGTGAGGGGCCTAATGAAAAACTGTTTTTT.

The J gene is TRBJ2-1, the V gene TRBV25-1; D call uncertain. The V end was cut by 7 bases, the J end by 3 bases, with 10 bases between. This CDR3 contains 13 residues. The germline V gene has CDR1 MGHDK and CDR2 SYGVNS. The CDR3 spells CASTRVNYNEQFF. The CDR3 bases are TGTGCCAGCACTCGGGTAAACTACAATGAGCAGTTCTTC.

The V call is TRBV13, the J call TRBJ2-4; 8 bases match TRBD2. CDR1 and CDR2 from the germline V gene are PRHDT and FYEKMQ (reference sequence). Trimming took 0 bases from V and 6 from J; bases not matched to a gene: 4. The CDR3 sequence is 15 residues long. The CDR3 sequence is CASSLGRGGGNIQYF. CDR3 DNA sequence: TGTGCCAGCAGCTTAGGACGGGGGGGTGGAAACATTCAGTACTTC.

The chain couples TRBV5-1 to TRBJ2-1; the D gene is possibly TRBD1 (5 bases). The CDR3 has 13 amino acids. Trimming shortened V by 2 bases and J by 6 bases, and 9 bases separated the two germline ends. The germline CDR1 and CDR2 sequences are SGHRS and YFSETQ. The CDR3 DNA follows: TGCGCCAGCAGCTTTCGGACATTCAATGAGCAGTTCTTC. This encodes CASSFRTFNEQFF. The complete variable domain, with remaining parts taken from reference TRBV5-1 and TRBJ2-1, reads KAGVTQTPRYLIKTRGQQVTLSCSPISGHRSVSWYQQTPGQGLQFLFEYFSETQRNKGNFPGRFSGRQFSNSRSEMNVSTLELGDSALYLCASSFRTFNEQFFGPGTRLTVL.

The V and J genes are TRBV7-3 and TRBJ2-7; D may correspond to TRBD1 or TRBD2 (5 bases each). The CDR3 has 14 residues. Trimming took off 6 bases at V and 0 bases at J, with 12 bases between the two ends. CDR1 and CDR2 (germline): SGHTA, FQGTGA. The CDR3 coding sequence is TGTGCCAGCAGGAGCCCAGGGAGCTCCTACGAGCAGTACTTC. The encoded protein is CASRSPGSSYEQYF.

The genes are TRBV28 and TRBJ2-1; D remains unclear. From germline, CDR1 is MDHEN and CDR2 SYDVKM. The CDR3 has 13 amino acids. Between the trimmed V and J ends, which lost 6 bases and 5 bases, there was a span of 11 bases. CDR3 region: CASRVDRNNEQFF. CDR3 nucleotide sequence: TGTGCCAGCAGAGTCGACCGAAACAATGAGCAGTTCTTC.

This clone appeared once. The CDR3 DNA reads TGTGCCACCAGCACTAGGGCGGGCAGTACCCCCTCTGGAAACACCATATATTTT. This translates into CATSTRAGSTPSGNTIYF. The chain carries TRBV15 and TRBJ1-3, with unresolved D. The CDR3 contains 18 residues. The V and J ends lost 4 bases and 0 bases respectively, with 19 bases between them. Germline CDR1 LNHNV, CDR2 YYDKDF (reference sequence). The full variable domain, completed using reference TRBV15 and TRBJ1-3, is DAMVIQNPRYQVTQFGKPVTLSCSQTLNHNVMYWYQQKSSQAPKLLFHYYDKDFNNEADTPDNFQSRRPNTSFCFLDIRSPGLGDTAMYLCATSTRAGSTPSGNTIYFGEGSWLTVV.

The chain links TRBV9 to TRBJ2-3, with 8 bases lining up with TRBD2. Germline V lookup: CDR1 SGDLS, CDR2 YYNGEE. Trimming at V came to 4 bases and at J to 6 bases, leaving 13 bases not matched to a gene. The CDR3 has 16 amino acids. As DNA, the CDR3 is TGTGCCAGCAGCTCCCGACCCAGGACTAGCAGGGATACGCAGTATTTT. Residues: CASSSRPRTSRDTQYF.

The gene calls are TRBV11-1 and TRBJ2-7, with TRBD2 matching over 13 bases. The CDR3 consists of 18 residues. Trimming took 4 bases from V and 0 from J; bases not matched to a gene: 9. Germline loops: CDR1 SGHAT, CDR2 FQDESV (reference sequence). The CDR3: CASSSGLAGALPSYEQYF. CDR3 sequence (DNA): TGTGCCAGCAGCTCCGGACTAGCGGGAGCCCTCCCCTCCTACGAGCAGTACTTC.

V is TRBV30 and J is TRBJ2-7; D unresolved. Per the germline V gene, CDR1 is GTSNPN and CDR2 is SVGIG (reference sequence). Between the trimmed V and J ends, which lost 4 bases and 2 bases, there was a span of 15 bases. This CDR3 is built from 14 residues. The CDR3 protein is CAWTSKSPAYEQYF. CDR3 coding DNA: TGTGCCTGGACCTCCAAGTCTCCAGCCTACGAGCAGTACTTC.

This clone showed up just once. The V call is TRBV7-9, the J call TRBJ1-4, with D unresolved. This CDR3 spans 14 amino acids. The germline V gene encodes CDR1 SEHNR and CDR2 FQNEAQ (reference sequence). The germline V and J ends were trimmed by 7 bases and 0 bases, with 9 bases remaining between them. CDR3 sequence: CASTQTPTNEKLFF. DNA for the CDR3: TGTGCCAGCACACAGACTCCAACTAATGAAAAACTGTTTTTT.

This chain joins TRBV6-4 and TRBJ1-2; the D is unclear. Trimming stripped 5 bases from V and 2 bases from J, with 12 bases between. The CDR3 runs to 14 residues. Germline loops: CDR1 MRHNA, CDR2 SNTAGT. Written as DNA, the CDR3 is TGTGCCAGCAGTCCCTCGGCCGGGAACTATGGCTACACCTTC. Protein: CASSPSAGNYGYTF.

The V gene is TRBV5-4, the J gene TRBJ2-1, with D unclear. The CDR3 extends over 14 amino acids. CDR1 is SGHNT and CDR2 is YYREEE in the germline V gene (reference sequence). V lost 2 bases and J 9 bases, leaving 15 bases between the germline ends. CDR3 sequence (DNA): TGTGCCAGCAGCTTTGATCCGGGCGGCTTTGAGCAGTTCTTC. Protein: CASSFDPGGFEQFF.

The CDR3 DNA is TGTGCCAGCAGTCCACAGGGGGGCAATCAGCCCCAGCATTTT. Translating it yields CASSPQGGNQPQHF. The chain couples TRBV6-5 to TRBJ1-5, with TRBD1 matching 8 bases. The CDR3 length is 14 residues. The ends lost 5 bases at V and 2 bases at J; junction bases unmatched: 2. Per germline, CDR1 MNHEY and CDR2 SVGAGI.

This clone was found once. The chain recombines TRBV7-9 with TRBJ2-2; 7 bases fit TRBD1. Trimming removed 5 bases from V and 6 bases from J; junction bases left unmatched: 6. Germline values: CDR1 SEHNR, CDR2 FQNEAQ (reference sequence). The CDR3 is made up of 14 amino acids. The CDR3 sequence: CASSESTGAGELFF. The CDR3 region has the DNA TGTGCCAGCAGCGAATCCACAGGGGCCGGGGAGCTGTTTTTT.

The CDR3 sequence: CASRVQGGQPQHF. As DNA, the CDR3 is TGTGCCAGCAGGGTGCAGGGCGGTCAGCCCCAGCATTTT. This chain uses TRBV6-1 with TRBJ1-5; perhaps TRBD1 as D (5 bases). Trimming removed 6 bases from V and 6 bases from J, with 12 bases in between. This CDR3 spans 13 amino acids. The V gene's germline CDR1 is MNHNS and CDR2 SASEGT.

This clone appeared a single time. Within the sample, other DNA sequences also encode this same CDR3. The V gene is TRBV5-6, the J gene TRBJ2-1; D remains ambiguous. CDR3 length: 11 residues. The V end was cut by 2 bases, the J end by 7 bases, with 4 bases between. Germline V lookup: CDR1 SGHDT, CDR2 YYEEEE. In nucleotides, the CDR3 is TGTGCCAGCAGCTTACTAAATGAGCAGTTCTTC. This gives the protein CASSLLNEQFF.

V is TRBV6-5 and J is TRBJ2-7; 7 positions agree with TRBD2. Trimming at V came to 11 bases and at J to 2 bases, leaving 15 bases not matched to a gene. Looked up from germline, CDR1 is MNHEY and CDR2 is SVGAGI. The CDR3 spans 15 residues. CDR3 nucleotide sequence: TGTGCCTCAGCGGGGACCCGGGACTACACCTACGAGCAGTACTTC. Translation: CASAGTRDYTYEQYF.

The chain carries TRBV30 and TRBJ2-3; TRBD2 agrees at 9 bases. The CDR3 has 12 amino acids. Germline V gives CDR1 GTSNPN, CDR2 SVGIG (reference sequence). The J segment lost 11 bases and the V segment lost 5 bases, leaving 8 bases of the junction unmatched. DNA of the CDR3: TGTGCCTGGGCCGTAGGAGCGGGAGGGCAGTATTTT. This gives the protein CAWAVGAGGQYF.

This clone was found once. The chain couples TRBV19 to TRBJ1-1; a possible D gene is TRBD1 (6 bases). V lost 1 base and J lost 4, with 10 bases in between. The CDR3 has 14 amino acids. Germline values: CDR1 LNHDA, CDR2 SQIVND (reference sequence). CDR3 amino acids: CASSIAAGATEAFF. The CDR3 DNA reads TGTGCCAGTAGTATAGCAGCGGGGGCCACTGAAGCTTTCTTT.